This T cell receptor beta chain derives from a study of CD4 and CD8 cells across lung adenocarcinoma regions. Samples came from patients with localized non-small cell lung adenocarcinoma. TCRdb analysed the PCR reads with MiXCR anew, one entry per CDR3 protein. The table lists tens of thousands of distinct CDR3 sequences, roughly 50% of them singletons, with almost 50% in the top ten. V was clipped by 3 bases and J by 10 bases, with 13 bases between them. CDR1 is WSHSY, CDR2 SAAADI, per germline. The length of the CDR3 is 13 residues. The sequence was collected from a male donor with lung adenocarcinoma. The CD4 and CD8 labels of this study may be unreliable. Sequencing input: CD8+ T cells from the center of a lung tumor. This chain connects TRBV10-2 to TRBJ2-1; no firm D call. The CDR3 reads CASSETPPPEQFF. The CDR3 nucleotides are TGCGCCAGCAGTGAAACACCTCCCCCCGAGCAGTTCTTC.